This is a list of T cell receptor beta chains from one sample in a study of T cell responses to AZD1222 COVID-19 vaccine. TCRdb keeps only in-frame clones here, not all; method: immunoSEQ multiplex PCR. The sample contains about 120,000 clones, approximately 94% of which appear only once. Material: peripheral blood, obtained 28 days after the second AZD1222 dose. Source of these receptors: an adult who received the AZD1222 COVID-19 vaccine. Both conserved end residues are part of each CDR3. The D gene is left open where the match is weak. A row's size may be missing; if present it is once, few, many or a size class.

J: TRBJ2-7; size: NA; D: TRBD2; V: TRBV9; CDR3: CASSATSGSHEQYF; DNA: TGTGCCAGCAGCGCAACTAGCGGGAGTCACGAGCAGTACTTC
J: TRBJ2-3; size: NA; D: TRBD1; V: TRBV27; CDR3: CASSLTDRGTQYF; DNA: TGTGCCAGCAGTTTGACGGACAGGGGTACGCAGTATTTT
J: TRBJ2-1; size: NA; D: NA; V: TRBV6-5; CDR3: CASSYGNQGYNEQFF; DNA: TGTGCCAGCAGTTATGGAAACCAGGGATACAATGAGCAGTTCTTC
J: TRBJ1-2; size: NA; D: NA; V: TRBV5-4; CDR3: CASSFFFREDYGYTF; DNA: TGTGCCAGCAGCTTCTTTTTTAGGGAAGACTATGGCTACACCTTC
J: TRBJ2-2; size: NA; D: NA; V: TRBV3-1/TRBV3-2; CDR3: CASSPGPNTGELFF; DNA: TGTGCCAGCAGCCCGGGACCAAACACCGGGGAGCTGTTTTTT
J: TRBJ1-5; size: NA; D: TRBD1; V: TRBV27; CDR3: CASSPPGGRDSNQPQHF; DNA: TGTGCCAGCAGCCCCCCAGGGGGCCGAGATAGCAATCAGCCCCAGCATTTT
J: TRBJ1-2; size: NA; D: TRBD1; V: TRBV9; CDR3: CASSVEGRTGYGYTF; DNA: TGTGCCAGCAGCGTAGAAGGCAGGACAGGCTATGGCTACACCTTC
J: TRBJ2-1; size: NA; D: NA; V: TRBV18; CDR3: CASSSQRGDKFNEQFF; DNA: TGTGCCAGCTCATCACAACGGGGAGATAAGTTCAATGAGCAGTTCTTC
J: TRBJ2-1; size: NA; D: TRBD2; V: TRBV19; CDR3: CASSMGGTTSDEQFF; DNA: TGTGCCAGTAGTATGGGGGGGACTACCTCGGATGAGCAGTTCTTC
J: TRBJ1-1; size: once; D: NA; V: TRBV18; CDR3: CASSPSQGNTEAFF; DNA: TGTGCCAGCTCACCGTCACAGGGGAACACTGAAGCTTTCTTT
J: TRBJ2-1; size: NA; D: NA; V: TRBV5-5; CDR3: CASSSLGPPLNNEQFF; DNA: TGTGCCAGCAGCTCGCTGGGACCACCATTGAACAATGAGCAGTTCTTC
J: TRBJ1-3; size: NA; D: NA; V: TRBV9; CDR3: CASSSQQGPGNTIYF; DNA: TGTGCCAGCAGCTCACAACAGGGACCTGGAAACACCATATATTTT
J: TRBJ2-7; size: NA; D: TRBD2; V: TRBV6-2/TRBV6-3; CDR3: CASSYSSGTRSYEQYF; DNA: TGTGCCAGCAGTTACTCCTCCGGGACTAGGAGCTACGAGCAGTACTTC
J: TRBJ2-5; size: NA; D: TRBD2; V: TRBV6-2/TRBV6-3; CDR3: CASSGGAETQYF; DNA: TGTGCCAGCAGCGGGGGGGCGGAGACCCAGTACTTC
J: TRBJ1-2; size: NA; D: NA; V: TRBV7-2; CDR3: CASSPGRGIFAYTF; DNA: TGTGCCAGCAGCCCCGGGCGGGGTATTTTCGCCTACACCTTC
J: TRBJ1-2; size: NA; D: NA; V: TRBV19; CDR3: CASSIESNRRFYGYTF; DNA: TGTGCCAGTAGTATAGAATCAAACAGACGGTTCTATGGCTACACCTTC
J: TRBJ2-1; size: few; D: NA; V: TRBV10-3; CDR3: CAISDSARENNEQFF; DNA: TGTGCCATCAGTGACTCCGCGCGGGAAAACAATGAGCAGTTCTTC
J: TRBJ2-7; size: NA; D: NA; V: TRBV7-8; CDR3: CASSPIAYEQYF; DNA: TGTGCCAGCAGCCCCATCGCCTACGAGCAGTACTTC
J: TRBJ2-5; size: NA; D: TRBD2; V: TRBV2; CDR3: CASSSGLAGVRKYF; DNA: TGTGCCAGCAGTTCCGGACTAGCGGGGGTTCGGAAGTACTTC
J: TRBJ2-7; size: NA; D: TRBD1; V: TRBV28; CDR3: CASSKTDRASSYEQYF; DNA: TGTGCCAGCAGCAAGACGGACAGGGCTAGCTCCTACGAGCAGTACTTC
J: TRBJ2-7; size: NA; D: NA; V: TRBV25-1; CDR3: CASHGEGYEQYF; DNA: TGTGCCAGTCACGGAGAAGGTTACGAGCAGTACTTC
J: TRBJ1-5; size: NA; D: NA; V: TRBV18; CDR3: CASSPRTSNQPQHF; DNA: TGTGCCAGCTCACCGAGGACATCGAATCAGCCCCAGCATTTT
J: TRBJ2-2; size: NA; D: TRBD1; V: TRBV19; CDR3: CASTQGAVTGELFF; DNA: TGTGCCAGTACCCAGGGGGCAGTCACCGGGGAGCTGTTTTTT
J: TRBJ2-1; size: NA; D: NA; V: TRBV27; CDR3: CASSYGNEQFF; DNA: TGTGCCAGCAGTTACGGCAATGAGCAGTTCTTC
J: TRBJ1-1; size: once; D: NA; V: TRBV4-3; CDR3: CASSHQDTEAFF; DNA: TGCGCCAGCAGCCACCAAGACACTGAAGCTTTCTTT
J: TRBJ1-1; size: NA; D: NA; V: TRBV19; CDR3: CASSIIPTTLNTEAFF; DNA: TGTGCCAGTAGTATAATTCCGACGACACTGAACACTGAAGCTTTCTTT
J: TRBJ2-3; size: few; D: NA; V: TRBV29-1; CDR3: CSVEDTDTQYF; DNA: TGCAGCGTTGAAGACACAGATACGCAGTATTTT
J: TRBJ2-3; size: NA; D: NA; V: TRBV5-8; CDR3: CASSLVSRTDTQYF; DNA: TGTGCCAGCAGCTTGGTTAGCAGGACGGATACGCAGTATTTT
J: TRBJ1-2; size: NA; D: NA; V: TRBV3-1/TRBV3-2; CDR3: CASSQDSLGYGYTF; DNA: TGTGCCAGCAGCCAAGACAGTCTGGGCTATGGCTACACCTTC
J: TRBJ1-2; size: NA; D: TRBD1; V: TRBV2; CDR3: CASSEGQGLANYGYTF; DNA: TGTGCCAGCAGTGAAGGACAGGGTCTAGCTAACTATGGCTACACCTTC
J: TRBJ2-1; size: NA; D: NA; V: TRBV4-1; CDR3: CASSQDSRLAHEQFF; DNA: TGCGCCAGCAGCCAAGATAGTAGGCTAGCCCATGAGCAGTTCTTC
J: TRBJ2-1; size: NA; D: NA; V: TRBV27; CDR3: CASSLIGYNEQFF; DNA: TGTGCCAGCAGTTTAATAGGATACAATGAGCAGTTCTTC
J: TRBJ1-4; size: NA; D: NA; V: TRBV2; CDR3: CASSEGASATNEKLFF; DNA: TGTGCCAGCAGTGAGGGGGCCTCGGCAACTAATGAAAAACTGTTTTTT